These 4 T cell receptor beta chains originate from one sample sequenced in a study of T cells in Graves' hyperthyroidism and ophthalmopathy. TCR beta CDR3 regions were amplified from RNA. Using the HTBI primer set, a first-round RT-PCR was run on the TCR CDR3. TCRdb fed the multiplex PCR reads into MiXCR, producing one record per CDR3 protein. The sample yields around 430,000 distinct CDR3 sequences, 14% to 15% seen once. Sequencing used blood. The receptors stem from a woman aged 25 to 39 with Graves' hyperthyroidism.

In its sample, this clonotype was seen a few times. The V and J genes are TRBV12-3 or TRBV12-4 and TRBJ2-5; no clear D. The CDR3 extends over 11 amino acids. The ends were cut back, 0 bases at V and 6 bases at J, with 2 bases in the middle. CDR3 protein: CASSLAQTQYF. The CDR3 nucleotides read TGTGCCAGCAGTTTAGCACAGACCCAGTACTTC.

This clonotype came up many times. The chain uses TRBV20-1 and TRBJ2-7; 10 nucleotides match TRBD2. This CDR3 spans 16 amino acids. CDR1 and CDR2 from the germline V gene are DFQATT and SNEGSKA (reference sequence). The J segment lost 7 bases and the V segment lost 3 bases, leaving 15 bases of the junction unmatched. In nucleotides, the CDR3 is TGCAGTGCTAGTCTACTAGCGGGGTCATCACCGGGGGAGCAGTACTTC. Protein sequence: CSASLLAGSSPGEQYF.

This clonotype was observed a few times. In DNA form, the CDR3 reads TGTGCCAGCAGCTTAGGGAGACAGAGAAGCTACGAGCAGTACTTC. The encoded protein is CASSLGRQRSYEQYF. The J gene is TRBJ2-7, the V gene TRBV7-2; possible D gene TRBD1, 5 bases. CDR3 length: 15 amino acids. V was clipped by 1 base and J by 3 bases, with 13 bases between them. Germline CDR1 reads SGHTA; CDR2 reads FQGNSA.

This clonotype was observed many times. V is TRBV2 and J is TRBJ1-6; no reliable D call. CDR1 SNHLY and CDR2 FYNNEI come from the germline V gene. V lost 0 bases, J lost 8 bases, and 5 bases lay in between. This CDR3 is built from 13 residues. DNA for the CDR3: TGTGCCAGCAGTGAAGCAGATTATTCACCCCTCCACTTT. Amino acid sequence: CASSEADYSPLHF.